Listed below are T cell receptor beta chains from one sample, sequenced in a study of T-cell memory formation after mild COVID-19. TCRdb reprocessed the 5' RACE reads via MiXCR and lists one record per CDR3 protein. The table includes about 440,000 distinct CDR3 sequences, around 19% detected once. Sequenced material: PBMCs or a T cell subset sorted from them (not recorded which). The receptors derive from an adult woman who had mild COVID-19 (a few samples of this study predate the infection). Cell type and time point are not known. Each CDR3 is given with its conserved first and last residue. D genes are given only for firm matches. Not every row has a clone size; where given, it reads once, few, many or a size class.

j_call: TRBJ2-5
d_call: TRBD1
clone_size: few
v_call: TRBV29-1
cdr3_aa: CSLRDRAETQYF
cdr3_nt: TGCAGCCTCCGGGACAGGGCCGAGACCCAGTACTTC

j_call: TRBJ2-1
d_call: -
clone_size: -
v_call: TRBV4-1
cdr3_aa: CASSPPQLGYNEQFF
cdr3_nt: TGCGCCAGCAGCCCCCCCCAGCTTGGGTACAATGAGCAGTTCTTC

j_call: TRBJ1-1
d_call: -
clone_size: few
v_call: TRBV5-1
cdr3_aa: CASSPKLNTEAFF
cdr3_nt: TGCGCCAGCAGCCCAAAGTTGAACACTGAAGCTTTCTTT

j_call: TRBJ2-7
d_call: TRBD2
clone_size: few
v_call: TRBV20-1
cdr3_aa: CSAFRPGTSGILSYEQYF
cdr3_nt: TGCAGTGCTTTTCGTCCCGGGACTAGCGGGATCCTCTCCTACGAGCAGTACTTC

j_call: TRBJ1-2
d_call: -
clone_size: -
v_call: TRBV7-8
cdr3_aa: CASSPDRSPFYGYTF
cdr3_nt: TGTGCCAGCAGCCCCGACAGAAGCCCTTTCTATGGCTACACCTTC

j_call: TRBJ2-1
d_call: -
clone_size: few
v_call: TRBV12-3/TRBV12-4
cdr3_aa: CASSLTSRSYNEQFF
cdr3_nt: TGTGCCAGCAGTTTAACTAGCCGGTCCTACAATGAGCAGTTCTTC

j_call: TRBJ2-7
d_call: TRBD2
clone_size: -
v_call: TRBV4-2
cdr3_aa: CASSQNQFSGRGSYEQYF
cdr3_nt: TGTGCCAGCAGCCAGAACCAATTTAGCGGGAGAGGCTCCTACGAGCAGTACTTC

j_call: TRBJ2-2
d_call: TRBD1
clone_size: few
v_call: TRBV28
cdr3_aa: CASTPPGQGNTGELFF
cdr3_nt: TGTGCCAGCACCCCTCCGGGACAGGGTAACACCGGGGAGCTGTTTTTT

j_call: TRBJ2-5
d_call: TRBD1
clone_size: -
v_call: TRBV7-8
cdr3_aa: CASRRTRDRGRQETQYF
cdr3_nt: TGTGCCAGCAGACGTACAAGAGACAGGGGTAGACAAGAGACCCAGTACTTC

j_call: TRBJ1-4
d_call: TRBD1
clone_size: few
v_call: TRBV7-8
cdr3_aa: CASSGQGRVWEKLFF
cdr3_nt: TGTGCCAGCAGCGGACAGGGGCGGGTGTGGGAAAAACTGTTTTTT

j_call: TRBJ1-3
d_call: TRBD1
clone_size: few
v_call: TRBV20-1
cdr3_aa: CSATTGVSRNTIYF
cdr3_nt: TGCAGTGCTACGACAGGGGTCAGCAGAAACACCATATATTTT

j_call: TRBJ1-5
d_call: -
clone_size: few
v_call: TRBV5-6
cdr3_aa: CASSFGTPNQPQHF
cdr3_nt: TGTGCCAGCAGCTTCGGGACACCTAATCAGCCCCAGCATTTT

j_call: TRBJ2-7
d_call: -
clone_size: -
v_call: TRBV6-2/TRBV6-3
cdr3_aa: CASSLAVASQYF
cdr3_nt: TGTGCCAGCAGTCTTGCCGTGGCATCGCAGTACTTC

j_call: TRBJ1-2
d_call: -
clone_size: -
v_call: TRBV19
cdr3_aa: CASSTRGRAVDYTF
cdr3_nt: TGTGCCAGTAGTACCAGGGGACGCGCAGTCGACTACACCTTC

j_call: TRBJ1-2
d_call: -
clone_size: -
v_call: TRBV9
cdr3_aa: CASSVRRAPGLNYGYTF
cdr3_nt: TGTGCCAGCAGCGTACGCCGGGCCCCGGGGTTAAACTATGGCTACACCTTC

j_call: TRBJ1-1
d_call: -
clone_size: few
v_call: TRBV7-3
cdr3_aa: CASSSTRNTEAFF
cdr3_nt: TGTGCCAGCAGCTCAACAAGGAACACTGAAGCTTTCTTT

j_call: TRBJ1-1
d_call: TRBD1
clone_size: -
v_call: TRBV20-1
cdr3_aa: CSAARTGWYQAFF
cdr3_nt: TGCAGTGCAGCTCGGACAGGTTGGTATCAAGCTTTCTTT

j_call: TRBJ2-3
d_call: TRBD2
clone_size: many
v_call: TRBV5-5
cdr3_aa: CASSLSPVAGARTDTQYF
cdr3_nt: TGTGCCAGCAGCTTGTCCCCTGTAGCGGGGGCCCGCACAGATACGCAGTATTTT

j_call: TRBJ1-6
d_call: TRBD1
clone_size: few
v_call: TRBV7-8
cdr3_aa: CASSPTQGTDTPLHF
cdr3_nt: TGTGCCAGCAGCCCGACACAGGGGACGGATACACCCCTCCACTTT

j_call: TRBJ1-5
d_call: TRBD1
clone_size: -
v_call: TRBV6-2/TRBV6-3
cdr3_aa: CASSYEREDRRAQHF
cdr3_nt: TGTGCCAGCAGTTACGAACGCGAGGACAGGCGGGCCCAGCATTTT

j_call: TRBJ1-1
d_call: TRBD1
clone_size: few
v_call: TRBV4-3
cdr3_aa: CASSQPDRGAEAFF
cdr3_nt: TGCGCCAGCAGCCAACCGGACAGGGGAGCTGAAGCTTTCTTT

j_call: TRBJ2-7
d_call: TRBD1
clone_size: few
v_call: TRBV4-3
cdr3_aa: CASSESGTGFYEQYF
cdr3_nt: TGCGCCAGCAGCGAAAGCGGGACAGGGTTCTACGAGCAGTACTTC

j_call: TRBJ2-5
d_call: TRBD1
clone_size: few
v_call: TRBV24-1
cdr3_aa: CATSPSRDRGQETQYF
cdr3_nt: TGTGCCACCAGTCCGTCCCGGGACAGGGGCCAAGAGACCCAGTACTTC